This T cell receptor (beta chain) was observed in a study of sequential checkpoint blockade in melanoma. The treatment was: randomized to nivolumab then ipilimumab (arm A) or the reverse (arm B). Patients had received no earlier DNA-damaging chemotherapy. Sorted cells were live CD3+CD8+, lacking CD19 and CD56, from PBMCs. The length of the CDR3 is 13 residues. From germline, CDR1 is MNHNY and CDR2 SVGAGI (reference sequence). V was trimmed by 0 bases and J by 9 bases, leaving 9 bases between them. TCRdb's copy holds only in-frame clones and misses some; the assay was immunoSEQ multiplex PCR. There are just over 15,000 clones in the sample; around 77% occur only once, and over 25% lies in the top ten.

The V call is TRBV6-6, the J call TRBJ2-1; TRBD1 is a possible D gene (6 bases). This receptor was taken from a human donor with melanoma. Sequencing used CD8+ T cells sorted from blood (inferred from file names), obtained from a patient given nivolumab and ipilimumab in sequence. This CDR3 is CASSYSAGAEQFF. The CDR3 nucleotides read TGTGCCAGCAGTTACTCGGCAGGGGCTGAGCAGTTCTTC.